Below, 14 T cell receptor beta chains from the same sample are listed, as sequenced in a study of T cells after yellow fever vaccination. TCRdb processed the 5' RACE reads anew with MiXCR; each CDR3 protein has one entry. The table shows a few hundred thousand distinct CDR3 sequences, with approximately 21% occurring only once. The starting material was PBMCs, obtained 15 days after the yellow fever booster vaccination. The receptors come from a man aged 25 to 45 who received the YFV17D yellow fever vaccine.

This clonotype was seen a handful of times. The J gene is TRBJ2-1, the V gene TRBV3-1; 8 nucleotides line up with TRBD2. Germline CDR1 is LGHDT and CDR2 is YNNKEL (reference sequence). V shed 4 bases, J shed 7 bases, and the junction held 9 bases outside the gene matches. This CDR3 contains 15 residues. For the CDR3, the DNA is TGTGCCAGCAGCCCTCCGGGACTAGTGGGTAATGAGCAGTTCTTC. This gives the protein CASSPPGLVGNEQFF.

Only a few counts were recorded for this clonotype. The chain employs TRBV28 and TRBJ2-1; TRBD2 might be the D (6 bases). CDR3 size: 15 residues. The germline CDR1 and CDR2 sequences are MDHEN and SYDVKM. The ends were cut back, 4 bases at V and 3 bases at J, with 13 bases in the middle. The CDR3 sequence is CASSSRGTGYNEQFF. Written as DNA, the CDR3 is TGTGCCAGCAGTTCCCGGGGGACGGGCTACAATGAGCAGTTCTTC.

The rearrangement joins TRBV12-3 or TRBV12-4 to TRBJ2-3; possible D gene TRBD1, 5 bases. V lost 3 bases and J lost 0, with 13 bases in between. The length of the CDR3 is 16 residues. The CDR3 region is CASSFRGGASTDTQYF. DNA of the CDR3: TGTGCCAGCAGTTTTCGAGGTGGGGCTAGCACAGATACGCAGTATTTT.

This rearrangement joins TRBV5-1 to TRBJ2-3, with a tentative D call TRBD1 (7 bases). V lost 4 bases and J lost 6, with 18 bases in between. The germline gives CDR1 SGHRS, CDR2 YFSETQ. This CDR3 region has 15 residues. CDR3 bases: TGCGCCAGCAGCGAACGACAGGGAGGACCTGATACGCAGTATTTT. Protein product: CASSERQGGPDTQYF.

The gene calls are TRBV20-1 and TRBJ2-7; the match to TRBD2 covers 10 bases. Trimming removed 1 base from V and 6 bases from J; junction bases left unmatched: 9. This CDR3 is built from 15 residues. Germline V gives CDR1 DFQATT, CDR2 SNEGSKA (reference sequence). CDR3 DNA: TGCAGTGCTAGAGTATTATCGGGACTAGCGCCCGAGCAGTACTTC. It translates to CSARVLSGLAPEQYF.

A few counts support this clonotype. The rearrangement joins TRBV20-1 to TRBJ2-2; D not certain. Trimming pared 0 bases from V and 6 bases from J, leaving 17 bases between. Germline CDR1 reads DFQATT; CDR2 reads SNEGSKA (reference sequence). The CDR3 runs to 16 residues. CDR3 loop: CSARDSGVNRAGELFF. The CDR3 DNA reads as TGCAGTGCTAGAGATTCGGGCGTGAACAGAGCCGGGGAGCTGTTTTTT.

The chain's CDR3 is CSARGLAGVGTGELFF. In nucleotides, the CDR3 is TGCAGTGCTAGGGGACTAGCGGGAGTGGGTACCGGGGAGCTGTTTTTT. The chain has TRBV20-1 and TRBJ2-2; 14 nucleotides match TRBD2. The length of the CDR3 is 16 residues. Germline CDR1 and CDR2: DFQATT and SNEGSKA (reference sequence). Unmatched junction bases numbered 5, after V lost 3 bases and J lost 5 bases.

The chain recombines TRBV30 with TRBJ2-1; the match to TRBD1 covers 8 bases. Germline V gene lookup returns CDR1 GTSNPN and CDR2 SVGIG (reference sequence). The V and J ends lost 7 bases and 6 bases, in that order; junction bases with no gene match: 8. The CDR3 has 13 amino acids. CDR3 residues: CAYSKDRVNEQFF. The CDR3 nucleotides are TGTGCCTACTCCAAGGACAGGGTCAATGAGCAGTTCTTC.

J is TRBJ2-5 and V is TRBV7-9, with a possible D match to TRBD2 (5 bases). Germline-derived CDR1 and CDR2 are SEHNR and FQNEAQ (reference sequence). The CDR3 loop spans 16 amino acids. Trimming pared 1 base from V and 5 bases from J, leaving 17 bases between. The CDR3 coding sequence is TGTGCCAGCAGCTTAGGATCTCTAGCCCCTAGGGAGACCCAGTACTTC. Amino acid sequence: CASSLGSLAPRETQYF.

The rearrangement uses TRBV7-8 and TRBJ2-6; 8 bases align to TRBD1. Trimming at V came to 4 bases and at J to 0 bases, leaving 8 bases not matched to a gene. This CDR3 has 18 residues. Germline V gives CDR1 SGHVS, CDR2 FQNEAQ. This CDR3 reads CASSSRDRPSSGANVLTF. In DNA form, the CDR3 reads TGTGCCAGCAGCTCCCGGGACAGGCCCAGCTCTGGGGCCAACGTCCTGACTTTC.

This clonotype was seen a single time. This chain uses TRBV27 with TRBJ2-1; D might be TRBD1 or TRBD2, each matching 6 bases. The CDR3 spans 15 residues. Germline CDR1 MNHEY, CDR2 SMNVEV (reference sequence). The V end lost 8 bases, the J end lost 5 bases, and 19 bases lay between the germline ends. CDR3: CASLTGAGKNNEQFF. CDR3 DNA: TGTGCCAGCCTCACGGGGGCAGGGAAGAACAATGAGCAGTTCTTC.

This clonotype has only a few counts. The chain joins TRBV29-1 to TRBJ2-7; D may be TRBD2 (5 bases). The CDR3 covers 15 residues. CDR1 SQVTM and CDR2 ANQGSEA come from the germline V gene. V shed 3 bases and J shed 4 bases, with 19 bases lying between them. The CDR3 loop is CSVETRAGLIYEQYF. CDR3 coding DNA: TGCAGCGTTGAGACGAGGGCCGGCCTAATATACGAGCAGTACTTC.

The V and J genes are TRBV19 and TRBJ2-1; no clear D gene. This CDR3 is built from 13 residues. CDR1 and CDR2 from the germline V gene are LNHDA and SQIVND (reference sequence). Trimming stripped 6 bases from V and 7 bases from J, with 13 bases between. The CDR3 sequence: CASRSDKINEQFF. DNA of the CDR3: TGTGCCAGTAGGTCCGATAAGATTAATGAGCAGTTCTTC. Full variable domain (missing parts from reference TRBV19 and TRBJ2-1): DGGITQSPKYLFRKEGQNVTLSCEQNLNHDAMYWYRQDPGQGLRLIYYSQIVNDFQKGDIAEGYSVSREKKESFPLTVTSAQKNPTAFYLCASRSDKINEQFFGPGTRLTVL.

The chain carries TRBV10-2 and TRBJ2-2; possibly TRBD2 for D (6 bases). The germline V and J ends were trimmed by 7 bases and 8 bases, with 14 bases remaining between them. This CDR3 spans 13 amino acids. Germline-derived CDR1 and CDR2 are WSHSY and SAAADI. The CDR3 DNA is TGCGCCAGCACCGGGGACTGGGGTGGGGAGCTGTTTTTT. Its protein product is CASTGDWGGELFF.